Below, one T cell receptor (beta chain) is given with its context. The protocol was immunoSEQ multiplex PCR, while the TCRdb copy is restricted to in-frame clones and leaves out a portion. The sample lists under 150,000 clones; more than 85% were seen once. CDR3 length: 14 amino acids. CDR1 MDHEN and CDR2 SYDVKM come from the germline V gene. Trimming left V 4 bases short and J 7 bases short, with 16 bases between. The data originate from a study of control samples from healthy donors and cancer patients. J is TRBJ1-2 and V is TRBV28, with D uncertain. The receptor's source is a man aged 45-60 years with head and neck cancer. Sequenced: PBMCs. The CDR3 spells CASSSPIRVLGYTF. The CDR3 DNA is TGTGCCAGCAGTTCCCCGATAAGGGTCCTTGGCTACACCTTC.